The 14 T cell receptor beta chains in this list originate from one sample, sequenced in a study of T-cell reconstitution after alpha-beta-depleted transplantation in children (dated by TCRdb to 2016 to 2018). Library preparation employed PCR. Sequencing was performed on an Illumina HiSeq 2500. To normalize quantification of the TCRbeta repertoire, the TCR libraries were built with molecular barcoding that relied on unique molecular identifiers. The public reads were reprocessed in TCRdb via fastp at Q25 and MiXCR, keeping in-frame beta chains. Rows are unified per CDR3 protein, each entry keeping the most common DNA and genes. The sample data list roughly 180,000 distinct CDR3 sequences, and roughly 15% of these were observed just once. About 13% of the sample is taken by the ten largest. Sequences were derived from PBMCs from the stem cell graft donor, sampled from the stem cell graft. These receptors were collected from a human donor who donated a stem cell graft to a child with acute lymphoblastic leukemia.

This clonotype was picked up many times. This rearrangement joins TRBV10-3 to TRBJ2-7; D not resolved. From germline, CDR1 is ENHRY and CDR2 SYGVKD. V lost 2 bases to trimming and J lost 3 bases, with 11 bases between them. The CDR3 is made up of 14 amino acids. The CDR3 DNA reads TGTGCCATCAGTGAGCCCCGAGGATTCTACGAGCAGTACTTC. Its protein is CAISEPRGFYEQYF.

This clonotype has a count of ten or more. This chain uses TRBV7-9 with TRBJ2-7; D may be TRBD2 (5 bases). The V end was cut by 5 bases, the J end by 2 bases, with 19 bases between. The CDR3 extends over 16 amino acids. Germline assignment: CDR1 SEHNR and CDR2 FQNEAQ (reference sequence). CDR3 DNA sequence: TGTGCCAGCAGCCCCCCCTTTAGAGTCGGGACCTACGAGCAGTACTTC. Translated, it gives CASSPPFRVGTYEQYF.

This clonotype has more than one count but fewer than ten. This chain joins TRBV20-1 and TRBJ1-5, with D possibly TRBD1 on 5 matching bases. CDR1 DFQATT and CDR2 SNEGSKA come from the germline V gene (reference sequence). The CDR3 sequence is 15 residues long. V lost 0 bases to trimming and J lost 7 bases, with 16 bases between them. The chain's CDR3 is CSARDSGRRTQPQHF. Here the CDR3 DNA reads TGCAGTGCTAGAGATTCGGGGCGGAGGACCCAGCCCCAGCATTTT.

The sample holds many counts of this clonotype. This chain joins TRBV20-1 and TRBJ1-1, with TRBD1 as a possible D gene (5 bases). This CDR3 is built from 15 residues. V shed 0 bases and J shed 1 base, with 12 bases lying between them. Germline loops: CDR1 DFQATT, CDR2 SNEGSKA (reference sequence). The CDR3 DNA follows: TGCAGTGCTAGAGATCCTGACAGAGCGAACACTGAAGCTTTCTTT. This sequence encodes CSARDPDRANTEAFF.

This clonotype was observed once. The CDR3 region has the DNA TGTGCCAGCACTAGAACAGGGGCTGGGTATGGCTACACCTTC. It is translated as CASTRTGAGYGYTF. V is TRBV27 and J is TRBJ1-2; 7 bases fit TRBD1. V was clipped by 7 bases and J by 5 bases; unmatched bases: 10. The CDR3 spans 14 residues. Germline CDR1 MNHEY, CDR2 SMNVEV (reference sequence).

The CDR3 region is CASSWASETQYF. The CDR3 region has the DNA TGCGCCAGCAGCTGGGCTTCGGAGACCCAGTACTTC. The chain couples TRBV5-1 to TRBJ2-5; D is unresolved. Germline V gives CDR1 SGHRS, CDR2 YFSETQ. The V and J ends lost 3 bases and 5 bases respectively, with 8 bases between them. This CDR3 comprises 12 residues.

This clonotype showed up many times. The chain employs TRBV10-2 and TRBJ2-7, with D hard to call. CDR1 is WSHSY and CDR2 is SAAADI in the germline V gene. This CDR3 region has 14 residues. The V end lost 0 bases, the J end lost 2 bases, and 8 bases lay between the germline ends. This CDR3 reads CASSESFKPYEQYF. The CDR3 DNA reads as TGCGCCAGCAGTGAGTCGTTCAAGCCCTACGAGCAGTACTTC.

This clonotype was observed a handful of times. The CDR3: CASSLDIYYGYTF. The CDR3 nucleotides read TGTGCCAGCAGTTTGGATATATACTATGGCTACACCTTC. The chain couples TRBV12-3 or TRBV12-4 to TRBJ1-2; D is uncertain. V was trimmed by 3 bases and J by 3 bases, leaving 8 bases between them. The CDR3 extends over 13 amino acids.

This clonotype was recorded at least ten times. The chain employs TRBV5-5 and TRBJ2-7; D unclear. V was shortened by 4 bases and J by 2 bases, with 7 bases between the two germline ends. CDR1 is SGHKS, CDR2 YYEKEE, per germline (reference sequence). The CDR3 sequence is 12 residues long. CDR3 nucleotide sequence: TGTGCCAGCAGCCTCCAGGCCTACGAGCAGTACTTC. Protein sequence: CASSLQAYEQYF.

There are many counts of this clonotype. In nucleotides, the CDR3 is TGTGCCAGCAGAGTTGGGTGGGGGAACGAGCAGTACTTC. It is translated as CASRVGWGNEQYF. The V gene is TRBV27, the J gene TRBJ2-7; D is possibly TRBD1 or TRBD2 (5 bases each). Germline-derived CDR1 and CDR2 are MNHEY and SMNVEV (reference sequence). V lost 6 bases to trimming and J lost 5 bases, with 14 bases between them. The CDR3 has 13 residues.

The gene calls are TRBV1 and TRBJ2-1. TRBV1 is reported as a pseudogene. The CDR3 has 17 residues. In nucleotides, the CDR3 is TGCACCAGCAGCCAAGATCACCGGCTCACTGGGTACAATGAGCAGTTCTTC. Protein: CTSSQDHRLTGYNEQFF.

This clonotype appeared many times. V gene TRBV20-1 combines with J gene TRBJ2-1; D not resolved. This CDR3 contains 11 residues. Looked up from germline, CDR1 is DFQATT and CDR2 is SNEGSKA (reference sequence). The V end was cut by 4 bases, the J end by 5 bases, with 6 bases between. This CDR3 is CSATDNNEQFF. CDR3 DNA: TGCAGTGCTACAGACAACAATGAGCAGTTCTTC.

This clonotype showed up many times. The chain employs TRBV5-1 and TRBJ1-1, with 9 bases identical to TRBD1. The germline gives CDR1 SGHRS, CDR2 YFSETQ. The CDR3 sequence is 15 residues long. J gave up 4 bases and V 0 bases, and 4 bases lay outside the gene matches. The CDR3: CASSLAGTGRTEAFF. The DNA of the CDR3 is TGCGCCAGCAGCTTGGCGGGGACAGGGCGCACTGAAGCTTTCTTT.

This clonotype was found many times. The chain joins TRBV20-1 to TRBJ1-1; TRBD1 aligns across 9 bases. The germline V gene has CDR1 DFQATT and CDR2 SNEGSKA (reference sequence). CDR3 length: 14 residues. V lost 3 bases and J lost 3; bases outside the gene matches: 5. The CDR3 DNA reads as TGCAGTGCTAGCGAGGGACAGGGTGACACTGAAGCTTTCTTT. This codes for CSASEGQGDTEAFF.